This T cell receptor (beta chain) was captured in a study of CD8 T cells in ankylosing spondylitis. General observations from the study: Ankylosing spondylitis blood appeared to carry a characteristic TCR beta motif of roughly eight highly homologous variants. CD8+ cells made up the disease-linked clones, which were relatively rare in peripheral blood.

The TCR beta libraries were generated through quantitative 5'-RACE incorporating molecular barcodes. TCRdb re-called the 5' RACE reads through MiXCR, storing one row per CDR3 protein. The sample shows 30,000 to 35,000 distinct CDR3 sequences, 30% of them seen only once. Regarding this clonotype: Its specificity is not known.

This CDR3 spans 13 amino acids. The germline gives CDR1 SNHLY, CDR2 FYNNEI. Trimming removed 7 bases at V and 2 bases at J, with 12 bases between. The clonotype was recovered from a male donor with ankylosing spondylitis. J is TRBJ2-7 and V is TRBV2, with D possibly TRBD2 on 5 matching bases. What was sequenced was synovial fluid, either unsorted or a sorted T cell fraction (not recorded which). CDR3 protein: CASKGSEPYEQYF. DNA of the CDR3: TGTGCCAGCAAGGGTAGCGAGCCCTACGAGCAGTACTTC.